The source of this T cell receptor beta chain is a study of T-cell reconstitution after alpha-beta-depleted transplantation in children. Using unique molecular identifiers, the investigators prepared the TCRbeta library. Via MiXCR, TCRdb re-called the PCR reads, giving one row per CDR3 protein. The sample includes some 240,000 distinct CDR3 sequences, approximately 12% of them seen just once. Many counts were recorded for this clonotype. Germline V gene lookup returns CDR1 SGHTA and CDR2 FQGNSA. The CDR3 contains 14 residues. Trimming took 5 bases from V and 2 from J; bases not matched to a gene: 6. This TCR came from a human donor who donated a stem cell graft to a child with acute lymphoblastic leukemia. The chain combines TRBV7-2 with TRBJ2-7; 7 positions match TRBD1. Sequenced material: PBMCs from the stem cell graft donor, taken from the stem cell graft. The CDR3, as DNA: TGTGCCAGCAGCCCCTCGACAGGGACCTACGAGCAGTACTTC. It codes for CASSPSTGTYEQYF.